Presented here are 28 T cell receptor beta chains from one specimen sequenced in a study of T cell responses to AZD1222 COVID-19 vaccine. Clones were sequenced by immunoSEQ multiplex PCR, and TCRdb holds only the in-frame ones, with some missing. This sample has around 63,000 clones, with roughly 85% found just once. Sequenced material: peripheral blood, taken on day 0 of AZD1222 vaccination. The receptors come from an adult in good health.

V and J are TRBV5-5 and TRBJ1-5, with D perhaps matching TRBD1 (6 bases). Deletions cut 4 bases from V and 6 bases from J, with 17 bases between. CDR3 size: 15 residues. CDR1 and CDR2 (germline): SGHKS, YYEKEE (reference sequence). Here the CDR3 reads CASSPVQGSFQPQHF. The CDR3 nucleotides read TGTGCCAGCAGCCCGGTACAGGGCAGTTTTCAGCCCCAGCATTTT.

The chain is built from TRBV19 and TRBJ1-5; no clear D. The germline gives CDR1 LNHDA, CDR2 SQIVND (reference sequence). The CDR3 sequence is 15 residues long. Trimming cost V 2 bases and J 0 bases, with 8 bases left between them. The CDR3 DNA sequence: TGTGCCAGTAGTATAACAGTTTATAGCAATCAGCCCCAGCATTTT. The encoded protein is CASSITVYSNQPQHF.

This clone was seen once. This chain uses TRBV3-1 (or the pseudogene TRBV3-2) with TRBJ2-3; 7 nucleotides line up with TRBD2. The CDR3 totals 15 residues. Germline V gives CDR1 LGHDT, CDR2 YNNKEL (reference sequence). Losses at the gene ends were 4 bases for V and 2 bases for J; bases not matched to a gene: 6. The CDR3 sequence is CASSREGRYTDTQYF. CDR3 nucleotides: TGTGCCAGCAGCCGGGAGGGTCGTTACACAGATACGCAGTATTTT.

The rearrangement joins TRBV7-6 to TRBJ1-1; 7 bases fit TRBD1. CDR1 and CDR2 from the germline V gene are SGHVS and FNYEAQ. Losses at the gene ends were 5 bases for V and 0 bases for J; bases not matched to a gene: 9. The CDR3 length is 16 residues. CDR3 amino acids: CASSPTGRDLNTEAFF. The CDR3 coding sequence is TGTGCCAGCAGCCCGACAGGGCGAGACTTGAACACTGAAGCTTTCTTT.

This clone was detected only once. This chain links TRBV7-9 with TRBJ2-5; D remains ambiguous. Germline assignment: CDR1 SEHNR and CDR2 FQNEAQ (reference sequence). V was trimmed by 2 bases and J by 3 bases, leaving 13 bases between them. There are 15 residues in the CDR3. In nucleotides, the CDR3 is TGTGCCAGCAGCTTATTCCGCCAGCACAAAGAGACCCAGTACTTC. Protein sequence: CASSLFRQHKETQYF.

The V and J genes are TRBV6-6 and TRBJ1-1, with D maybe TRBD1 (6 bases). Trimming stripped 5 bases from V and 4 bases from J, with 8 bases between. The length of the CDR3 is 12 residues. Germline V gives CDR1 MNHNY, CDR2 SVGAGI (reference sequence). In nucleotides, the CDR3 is TGTGCCAGCAGTACAGGGCCCACTGAAGCTTTCTTT. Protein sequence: CASSTGPTEAFF.

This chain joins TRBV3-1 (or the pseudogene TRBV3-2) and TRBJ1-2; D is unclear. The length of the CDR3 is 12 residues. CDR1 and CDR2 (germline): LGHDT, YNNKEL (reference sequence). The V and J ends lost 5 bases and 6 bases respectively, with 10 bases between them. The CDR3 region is CASSRVENGYTF. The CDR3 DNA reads TGTGCCAGCAGCAGGGTCGAGAATGGCTACACCTTC.

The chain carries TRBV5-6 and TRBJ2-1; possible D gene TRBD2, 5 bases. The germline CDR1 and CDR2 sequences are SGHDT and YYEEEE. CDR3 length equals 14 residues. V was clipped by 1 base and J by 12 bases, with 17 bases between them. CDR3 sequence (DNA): TGTGCCAGCAGCTTGCGGGGAAGTGAGCGAGGGCAGTTCTTC. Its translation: CASSLRGSERGQFF.

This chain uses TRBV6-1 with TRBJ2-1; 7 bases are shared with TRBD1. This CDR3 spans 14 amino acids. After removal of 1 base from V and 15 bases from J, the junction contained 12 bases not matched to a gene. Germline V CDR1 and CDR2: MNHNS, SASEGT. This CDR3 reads CASSEGDSVRSRFF. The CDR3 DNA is TGTGCCAGCAGTGAAGGGGACAGCGTTCGGTCTCGGTTCTTC.

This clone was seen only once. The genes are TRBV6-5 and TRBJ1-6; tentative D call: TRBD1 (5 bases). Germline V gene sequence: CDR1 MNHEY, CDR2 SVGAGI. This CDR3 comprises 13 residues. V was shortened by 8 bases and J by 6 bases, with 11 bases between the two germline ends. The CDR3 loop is CASSGGFNSPLHF. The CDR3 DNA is TGTGCCAGCTCGGGGGGATTTAATTCACCCCTCCACTTT.

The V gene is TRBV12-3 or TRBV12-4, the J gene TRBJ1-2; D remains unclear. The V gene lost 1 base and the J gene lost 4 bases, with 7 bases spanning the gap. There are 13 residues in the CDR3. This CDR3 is CASSLGGSYGYTF. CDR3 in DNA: TGTGCCAGCAGTTTAGGGGGTAGCTATGGCTACACCTTC.

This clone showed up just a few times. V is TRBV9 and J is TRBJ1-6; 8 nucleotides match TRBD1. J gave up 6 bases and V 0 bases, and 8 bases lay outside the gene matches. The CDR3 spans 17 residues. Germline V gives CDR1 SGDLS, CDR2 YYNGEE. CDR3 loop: CASSVGVRGLSNSPLHF. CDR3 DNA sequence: TGTGCCAGCAGCGTAGGTGTCAGGGGGCTTAGTAATTCACCCCTCCACTTT.

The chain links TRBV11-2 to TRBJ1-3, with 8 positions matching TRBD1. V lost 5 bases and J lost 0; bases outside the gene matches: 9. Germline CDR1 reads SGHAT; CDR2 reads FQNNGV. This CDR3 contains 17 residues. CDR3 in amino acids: CASSAYRDRSSGNTIYF. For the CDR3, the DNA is TGTGCCAGCAGCGCTTACCGGGACAGGAGCTCTGGAAACACCATATATTTT.

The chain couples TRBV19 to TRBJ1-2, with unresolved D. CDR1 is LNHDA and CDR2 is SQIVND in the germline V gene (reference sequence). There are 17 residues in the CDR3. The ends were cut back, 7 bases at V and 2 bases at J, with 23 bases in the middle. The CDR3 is CASTPSLAFGINYGYTF. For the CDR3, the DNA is TGTGCCAGTACTCCCTCTCTTGCGTTCGGGATAAACTATGGCTACACCTTC.

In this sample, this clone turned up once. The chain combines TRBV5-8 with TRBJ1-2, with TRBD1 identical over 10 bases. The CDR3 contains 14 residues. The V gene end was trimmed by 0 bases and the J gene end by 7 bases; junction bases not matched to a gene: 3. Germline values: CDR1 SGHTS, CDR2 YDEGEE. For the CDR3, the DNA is TGTGCCAGCAGCTTGGGACAGGGGGCGTTTGGCTACACCTTC. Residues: CASSLGQGAFGYTF.

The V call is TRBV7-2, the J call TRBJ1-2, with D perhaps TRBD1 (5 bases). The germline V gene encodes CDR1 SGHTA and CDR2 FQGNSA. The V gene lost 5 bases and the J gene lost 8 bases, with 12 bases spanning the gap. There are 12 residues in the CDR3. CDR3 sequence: CASSGIRVGYTF. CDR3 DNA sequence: TGTGCCAGCAGCGGAATCAGGGTCGGCTACACCTTC.

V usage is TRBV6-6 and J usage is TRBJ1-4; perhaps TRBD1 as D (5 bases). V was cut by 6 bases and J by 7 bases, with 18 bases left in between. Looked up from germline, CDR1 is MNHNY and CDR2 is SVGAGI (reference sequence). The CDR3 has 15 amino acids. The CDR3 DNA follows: TGTGCCAGCAGGGATGTACGCAGGGATGGTGAAAAACTGTTTTTT. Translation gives CASRDVRRDGEKLFF.

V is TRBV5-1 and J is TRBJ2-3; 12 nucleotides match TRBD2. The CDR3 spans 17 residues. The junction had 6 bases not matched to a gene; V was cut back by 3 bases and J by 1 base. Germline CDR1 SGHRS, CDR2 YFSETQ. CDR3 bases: TGCGCCAGCAGCTACCGACTAGCGGGGGCCCGCACAGATACGCAGTATTTT. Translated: CASSYRLAGARTDTQYF.

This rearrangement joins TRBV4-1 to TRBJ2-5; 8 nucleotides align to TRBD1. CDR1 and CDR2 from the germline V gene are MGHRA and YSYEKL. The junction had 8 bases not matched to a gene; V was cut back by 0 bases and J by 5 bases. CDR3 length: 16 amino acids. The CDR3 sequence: CASSQDIGRGRETQYF. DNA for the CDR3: TGCGCCAGCAGCCAAGATATTGGCAGGGGGCGGGAGACCCAGTACTTC.

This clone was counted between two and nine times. The CDR3 region has the DNA TGTGCCAGCGAGAACAAGGGCTCCGCCTACAATGAGCAGTTCTTC. Residues: CASENKGSAYNEQFF. V gene TRBV5-4 combines with J gene TRBJ2-1; D not resolved. Germline values: CDR1 SGHNT, CDR2 YYREEE (reference sequence). V shed 7 bases and J shed 2 bases, with 16 bases lying between them. The CDR3 is made up of 15 amino acids.

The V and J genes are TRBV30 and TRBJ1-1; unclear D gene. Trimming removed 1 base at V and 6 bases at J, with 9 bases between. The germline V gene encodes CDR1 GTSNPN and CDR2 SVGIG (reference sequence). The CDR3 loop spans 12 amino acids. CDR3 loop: CAWSEEGSEAFF. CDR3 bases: TGTGCCTGGAGTGAGGAGGGATCTGAAGCTTTCTTT.

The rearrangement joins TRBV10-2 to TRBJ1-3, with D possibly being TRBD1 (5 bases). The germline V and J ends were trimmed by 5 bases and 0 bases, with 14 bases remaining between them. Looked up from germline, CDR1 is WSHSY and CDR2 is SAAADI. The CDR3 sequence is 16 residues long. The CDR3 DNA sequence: TGCGCCAGCAGTCGGGACTCCGGCCCCTCTGGAAACACCATATATTTT. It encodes CASSRDSGPSGNTIYF.

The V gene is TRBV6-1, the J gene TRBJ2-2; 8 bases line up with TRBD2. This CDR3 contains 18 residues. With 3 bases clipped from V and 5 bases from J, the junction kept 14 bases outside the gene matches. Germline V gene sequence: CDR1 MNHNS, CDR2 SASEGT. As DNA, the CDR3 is TGTGCCAGCAGTGATGGGAGGGGCGGGGGGTCGCTTACCGGGGAGCTGTTTTTT. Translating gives CASSDGRGGGSLTGELFF.

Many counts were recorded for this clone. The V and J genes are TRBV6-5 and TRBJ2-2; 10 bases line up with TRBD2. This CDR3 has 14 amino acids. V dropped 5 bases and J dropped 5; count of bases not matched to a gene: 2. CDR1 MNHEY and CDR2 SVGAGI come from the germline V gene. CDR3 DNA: TGTGCCAGCAGTAGCGGGGGGGCGACCGGGGAGCTGTTTTTT. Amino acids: CASSSGGATGELFF.

DNA for the CDR3: TGTGCCAGCAGGTCGGACAGGGCCTATGGCTACACCTTC. Translated, it gives CASRSDRAYGYTF. The rearrangement joins TRBV5-4 to TRBJ1-2, with 8 bases lining up with TRBD1. The V gene's germline CDR1 is SGHNT and CDR2 YYREEE (reference sequence). CDR3 length: 13 amino acids. Unmatched junction bases numbered 4, after V lost 5 bases and J lost 4 bases.

The CDR3 is CASSRKQGVGYEQYF. CDR3 DNA sequence: TGTGCCAGCAGTCGAAAACAGGGGGTAGGCTACGAGCAGTACTTC. The V call is TRBV13, the J call TRBJ2-7; 8 bases align to TRBD1. V was pared by 6 bases and J by 3 bases, with 10 bases of the junction left unmatched. CDR3 length: 15 residues. Germline V gene lookup returns CDR1 PRHDT and CDR2 FYEKMQ (reference sequence).

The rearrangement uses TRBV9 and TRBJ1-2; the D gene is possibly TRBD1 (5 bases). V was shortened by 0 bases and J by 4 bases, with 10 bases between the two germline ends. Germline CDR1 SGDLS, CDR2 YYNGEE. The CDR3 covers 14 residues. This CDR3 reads CASSVVDRVYGYTF. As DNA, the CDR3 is TGTGCCAGCAGCGTAGTAGACAGAGTCTATGGCTACACCTTC.

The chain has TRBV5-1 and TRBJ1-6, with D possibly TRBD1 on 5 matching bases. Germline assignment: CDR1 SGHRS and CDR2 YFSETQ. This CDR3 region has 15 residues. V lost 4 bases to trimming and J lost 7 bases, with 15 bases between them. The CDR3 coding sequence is TGCGCCAGCAGCCCGCAGGGATTGGGGAATTCACCCCTCCACTTT. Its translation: CASSPQGLGNSPLHF.